This T cell receptor beta chain came from a study of CD8+ T cells in alopecia areata. In the study overall: The duration of tofacitinib was 6 to 18 months, with 6 months off drug afterward. Findings and caveats of the study: Scalp and blood retained many expanded lesional clones during tofacitinib. Mice gave a clearer picture of TCR sharing than patients did, possibly for HLA-related reasons.

RNA was extracted and reverse transcribed into cDNA as the sequencing template. The method was immunoSEQ multiplex PCR; TCRdb's version includes in-frame clones alone and lacks a portion of them. The profile shows 200,000 to 250,000 clones, around three fifths of them singletons. Per germline, CDR1 GTSNPN and CDR2 SVGIG (reference sequence). J was trimmed by 8 bases and V by 2 bases; bases with no gene match: 5. This CDR3 has 13 amino acids. This clone came up once. Its cognate antigen is unknown. Treatment described: oral pan-JAK inhibitor, 5-10 mg twice daily. Alopecia areata patients provided lesional scalp punch biopsies and peripheral blood, both collected for the study.

This TCR was sampled from a human donor with alopecia areata. Sequenced material: CD4+ T cells sorted from blood, taken at week 4, from a patient treated with tofacitinib. This chain connects TRBV30 to TRBJ1-2; TRBD1 matches 10 bases. CDR3: CAWSRQGAEGYTF. As DNA, the CDR3 is TGTGCCTGGAGTCGACAGGGGGCGGAAGGCTACACCTTC.